This TCR beta chain stems from a study of regulatory T cells in long-lasting Graves disease. Arm-PCR with iRepertoire HTBI primers amplified the CDR3 regions for these TCR beta libraries. TCRdb fed the multiplex PCR reads into MiXCR, producing one record per CDR3 protein. The sample has around 330,000 distinct CDR3 sequences, over 15% seen once. In this sample, this clonotype turned up many times. The antigen is unknown. Time point in this sample: newly diagnosed GD, antithyroid drugs for less than 3 months. After RNA was extracted from PBMCs, the TCR library was made from it. General study results and limits: Lower TCR diversity characterized persistent Graves' patients relative to newly diagnosed patients. Among samples with persistent disease, TRBV28, TRBJ1-2 and TRBJ2-5 were favored.

The length of the CDR3 is 15 residues. CDR1 and CDR2 from the germline V gene are SGHNT and YENEEA. V lost 4 bases to trimming and J lost 0 bases, with 10 bases between them. Sequenced here: peripheral blood mononuclear cells (PBMCs), sampled at new diagnosis, from a patient treated with antithyroid drugs. J is TRBJ2-1 and V is TRBV11-3; unclear D gene. This receptor was identified in a female donor with Graves disease. The CDR3 nucleotides are TGTGCCAGCAGCTCTCGGACCGTCTCCTACAATGAGCAGTTCTTC. This encodes CASSSRTVSYNEQFF.